A selection of T cell receptor beta chains follows, all from one sample in a study of blood T cell repertoires in COVID-19. Sequencing was performed with immunoSEQ multiplex PCR; in TCRdb, only in-frame clones are kept and a portion is missing. The sample carries roughly 170,000 clones, around 82% recorded once. Sequenced material: PBMCs or T cells enriched from blood (not recorded which). All receptors derive from a woman aged 45-59 years in a cohort exposed to, infected with or recovered from COVID-19 (not recorded which). Each CDR3 is given with its conserved first and last residue. A D gene is named only where the DNA matches it firmly. Clone size is given for some rows only: seen once, a few or many times, or a class if the clone is expanded.

d_gene: TRBD1; v_gene: TRBV27; abundance: -; j_gene: TRBJ1-5; CDR3aa: CASSLTTGGLNQPQHF; CDR3nt: TGTGCCAGCAGTTTAACGACAGGGGGCTTAAATCAGCCCCAGCATTTT
d_gene: TRBD2; v_gene: TRBV10-1; abundance: -; j_gene: TRBJ2-7; CDR3aa: CASSDNGGASYEQYF; CDR3nt: TGCGCCAGCAGTGATAACGGGGGGGCTTCCTACGAGCAGTACTTC
d_gene: -; v_gene: TRBV30; abundance: -; j_gene: TRBJ1-2; CDR3aa: CAWSLRTGPRYGYTF; CDR3nt: TGTGCCTGGAGTTTAAGGACTGGGCCGCGTTATGGCTACACCTTC
d_gene: TRBD1; v_gene: TRBV12-3/TRBV12-4; abundance: -; j_gene: TRBJ1-2; CDR3aa: CASSRGQERGYTF; CDR3nt: TGTGCCAGCAGCCGAGGACAGGAGCGCGGCTACACCTTC
d_gene: -; v_gene: TRBV11-3; abundance: -; j_gene: TRBJ2-1; CDR3aa: CASSRGGSSYNEQFF; CDR3nt: TGTGCCAGCAGCAGGGGGGGTAGCTCCTACAATGAGCAGTTCTTC
d_gene: -; v_gene: TRBV19; abundance: once; j_gene: TRBJ2-1; CDR3aa: CASSIFANEQFF; CDR3nt: TGTGCCAGTAGTATATTTGCGAATGAGCAGTTCTTC
d_gene: TRBD1; v_gene: TRBV2; abundance: few; j_gene: TRBJ2-2; CDR3aa: CAVIQGATGELFF; CDR3nt: TGTGCCGTTATACAGGGGGCGACCGGGGAGCTGTTTTTT
d_gene: -; v_gene: TRBV28; abundance: -; j_gene: TRBJ1-3; CDR3aa: CASSLLGREAGNTIYF; CDR3nt: TGTGCCAGCAGTTTATTGGGCAGGGAGGCTGGAAACACCATATATTTT
d_gene: TRBD1; v_gene: TRBV2; abundance: -; j_gene: TRBJ1-5; CDR3aa: CASRGQGVFGQPQHF; CDR3nt: TGTGCCAGCAGGGGACAGGGTGTTTTTGGTCAGCCCCAGCATTTT
d_gene: TRBD1; v_gene: TRBV7-6; abundance: -; j_gene: TRBJ2-3; CDR3aa: CASSLGQGATDTQYF; CDR3nt: TGTGCCAGCAGCCTGGGACAGGGGGCGACAGATACGCAGTATTTT
d_gene: TRBD1; v_gene: TRBV30; abundance: -; j_gene: TRBJ1-6; CDR3aa: CAWSPNTGVGNSPLHF; CDR3nt: TGTGCCTGGAGTCCGAACACAGGGGTCGGCAATTCACCCCTCCACTTT
d_gene: TRBD2; v_gene: TRBV15; abundance: -; j_gene: TRBJ2-4; CDR3aa: CATSSATSGRAANIQYF; CDR3nt: TGTGCCACCAGCAGTGCAACTAGCGGGAGGGCCGCAAACATTCAGTACTTC
d_gene: TRBD1; v_gene: TRBV28; abundance: -; j_gene: TRBJ2-7; CDR3aa: CASSYTLGQAKQEQYF; CDR3nt: TGTGCCAGCAGTTACACCCTGGGACAGGCCAAACAAGAGCAGTACTTC
d_gene: -; v_gene: TRBV5-6; abundance: -; j_gene: TRBJ1-1; CDR3aa: CASSLVGGRNTEAFF; CDR3nt: TGTGCCAGCAGCTTGGTCGGAGGGAGAAACACTGAAGCTTTCTTT
d_gene: TRBD2; v_gene: TRBV7-2; abundance: -; j_gene: TRBJ2-1; CDR3aa: CASSYLGAGGHNEQFF; CDR3nt: TGTGCCAGCAGCTACCTTGGGGCGGGGGGTCACAATGAGCAGTTCTTC
d_gene: TRBD1; v_gene: TRBV7-7; abundance: -; j_gene: TRBJ2-2; CDR3aa: CAWGQRNTGELFF; CDR3nt: TGTGCATGGGGACAGAGGAACACCGGGGAGCTGTTTTTT
d_gene: TRBD1; v_gene: TRBV7-3; abundance: few; j_gene: TRBJ1-1; CDR3aa: CASSPIGTGNTEAFF; CDR3nt: TGTGCCAGCAGCCCTATCGGGACAGGGAACACTGAAGCTTTCTTT
d_gene: TRBD2; v_gene: TRBV3-1/TRBV3-2; abundance: -; j_gene: TRBJ2-1; CDR3aa: CASSPQLLAGVFEQFF; CDR3nt: TGTGCCAGCAGCCCTCAATTGCTAGCGGGAGTATTTGAGCAGTTCTTC
d_gene: -; v_gene: TRBV7-2; abundance: -; j_gene: TRBJ2-7; CDR3aa: CASSLALAIDYEQYF; CDR3nt: TGTGCCAGCAGCTTAGCGCTGGCAATTGATTACGAGCAGTACTTC
d_gene: -; v_gene: TRBV5-1; abundance: -; j_gene: TRBJ2-2; CDR3aa: CASSLAFGTGELFF; CDR3nt: TGCGCCAGCAGCTTGGCCTTCGGGACCGGGGAGCTGTTTTTT
d_gene: TRBD2; v_gene: TRBV27; abundance: -; j_gene: TRBJ2-7; CDR3aa: CASSPILAGGLDEQYF; CDR3nt: TGTGCCAGCAGTCCTATTTTAGCGGGGGGGCTAGACGAGCAGTACTTC
d_gene: TRBD2; v_gene: TRBV6-9; abundance: -; j_gene: TRBJ2-3; CDR3aa: CASSHEAGGSTDTQYF; CDR3nt: TGTGCCAGCAGCCATGAAGCGGGGGGGAGCACAGATACGCAGTATTTT
d_gene: -; v_gene: TRBV11-1; abundance: -; j_gene: TRBJ2-7; CDR3aa: CASSLVREQYF; CDR3nt: TGTGCCAGCAGCCTTGTCCGCGAGCAGTACTTC
d_gene: TRBD1; v_gene: TRBV11-2; abundance: -; j_gene: TRBJ1-6; CDR3aa: CASSLNPGQLGSPLHF; CDR3nt: TGTGCCAGCAGCCTAAATCCGGGACAGCTAGGGTCACCCCTCCACTTT
d_gene: TRBD2; v_gene: TRBV2; abundance: -; j_gene: TRBJ2-7; CDR3aa: CASSRGPAGGYEQYF; CDR3nt: TGTGCCAGCAGCCGGGGGCCGGCGGGGGGCTACGAGCAGTACTTC
d_gene: -; v_gene: TRBV18; abundance: -; j_gene: TRBJ2-6; CDR3aa: CASSPPPAAGANVLTF; CDR3nt: TGTGCCAGCTCACCACCTCCCGCGGCCGGGGCCAACGTCCTGACTTTC
d_gene: TRBD2; v_gene: TRBV5-1; abundance: -; j_gene: TRBJ2-2; CDR3aa: CASSTDSGGNTGELFF; CDR3nt: TGCGCCAGCAGCACAGATAGCGGGGGGAACACCGGGGAGCTGTTTTTT
d_gene: TRBD2; v_gene: TRBV28; abundance: -; j_gene: TRBJ2-3; CDR3aa: CASSFPSGGDTQYF; CDR3nt: TGTGCCAGCAGTTTCCCTAGCGGGGGGGACACGCAGTATTTT
d_gene: TRBD1; v_gene: TRBV7-9; abundance: -; j_gene: TRBJ2-5; CDR3aa: CASSMNRGTKETQYF; CDR3nt: TGTGCCAGCAGCATGAACAGGGGTACGAAGGAGACCCAGTACTTC
d_gene: -; v_gene: TRBV2; abundance: once; j_gene: TRBJ2-5; CDR3aa: CASHRSGGGGETQYF; CDR3nt: TGTGCCAGCCACCGATCCGGAGGGGGGGGAGAGACCCAGTACTTC
d_gene: -; v_gene: TRBV9; abundance: once; j_gene: TRBJ2-1; CDR3aa: CASSSPPDTEQFF; CDR3nt: TGTGCCAGCAGCTCCCCCCCAGACACTGAGCAGTTCTTC
d_gene: TRBD1; v_gene: TRBV18; abundance: -; j_gene: TRBJ2-7; CDR3aa: CASSPGTGDYEQYF; CDR3nt: TGTGCCAGCTCACCAGGGACAGGAGACTACGAGCAGTACTTC
d_gene: -; v_gene: TRBV6-5; abundance: -; j_gene: TRBJ1-1; CDR3aa: CASKSTVAPEAFF; CDR3nt: TGTGCCAGCAAGAGTACCGTCGCCCCTGAAGCTTTCTTT
d_gene: TRBD2; v_gene: TRBV4-1; abundance: -; j_gene: TRBJ2-3; CDR3aa: CASSPDPRGGRSDTQYF; CDR3nt: TGCGCCAGCAGCCCCGACCCTCGGGGGGGCCGGTCGGATACGCAGTATTTT
d_gene: -; v_gene: TRBV7-2; abundance: -; j_gene: TRBJ2-7; CDR3aa: CASSLGRSSFYEQYF; CDR3nt: TGTGCCAGCAGCTTAGGACGGAGCTCTTTCTACGAGCAGTACTTC
d_gene: -; v_gene: TRBV7-6; abundance: -; j_gene: TRBJ1-5; CDR3aa: CASSLATGNYSNQPQHF; CDR3nt: TGTGCCAGCAGCTTAGCGACGGGAAATTATAGCAATCAGCCCCAGCATTTT
d_gene: -; v_gene: TRBV6-2/TRBV6-3; abundance: -; j_gene: TRBJ2-5; CDR3aa: CASSYSGAPGDRETQYF; CDR3nt: TGTGCCAGCAGTTACTCGGGGGCCCCTGGGGACCGAGAGACCCAGTACTTC
d_gene: TRBD2; v_gene: TRBV28; abundance: -; j_gene: TRBJ2-1; CDR3aa: CASSSPSGVINEQFF; CDR3nt: TGTGCCAGCAGTTCCCCTAGCGGGGTTATCAATGAGCAGTTCTTC
d_gene: -; v_gene: TRBV5-1; abundance: -; j_gene: TRBJ1-5; CDR3aa: CASSAVPGANQPQHF; CDR3nt: TGCGCCAGCAGCGCGGTCCCGGGAGCAAATCAGCCCCAGCATTTT
d_gene: -; v_gene: TRBV19; abundance: -; j_gene: TRBJ1-5; CDR3aa: CASRQPNQPQHF; CDR3nt: TGTGCCAGTAGACAACCTAATCAGCCCCAGCATTTT